This TCR beta chain was captured in a study of shared clonotypes between healthy human individuals. Donors were healthy HIV-negative adults without recently reported acute infections or vaccinations. In the original workflow: Quality scores were absent from the junction-only immunoSEQ sequences, so filtering differed. Produced via immunoSEQ multiplex PCR; TCRdb's table is partial and in-frame only. V, J and clone size reflect that table, while D and trimming were determined from the DNA. Among some 2.4 million clones listed, over 85% were seen once. Germline V gives CDR1 SGHDN, CDR2 FVKESK. There are 11 residues in the CDR3. Trimming took 6 bases from V and 10 from J, leaving 12 bases between them.

Sequencing was performed on naive CD4+ T cells from PBMCs. The subset was: CD45RA+ positively selected. The receptor comes from a man younger than 30 in good health. Some clones in this sample may be carry-over from other donors' samples. The V and J genes are TRBV14 and TRBJ1-1; D is perhaps TRBD1 (5 bases). CDR3 DNA: TGTGCCAGCAGGCACAGGCTCGGAGCTTTCTTT. Protein sequence: CASRHRLGAFF.